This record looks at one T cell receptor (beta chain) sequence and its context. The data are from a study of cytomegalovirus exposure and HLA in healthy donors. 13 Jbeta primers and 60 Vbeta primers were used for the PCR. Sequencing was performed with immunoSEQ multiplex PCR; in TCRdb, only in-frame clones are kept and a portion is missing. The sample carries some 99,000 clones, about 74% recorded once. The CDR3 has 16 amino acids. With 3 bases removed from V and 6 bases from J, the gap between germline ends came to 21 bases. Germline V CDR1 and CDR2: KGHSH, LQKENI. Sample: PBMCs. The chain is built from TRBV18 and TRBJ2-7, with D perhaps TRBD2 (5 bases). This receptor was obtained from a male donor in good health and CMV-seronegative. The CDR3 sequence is CASSPGISNPLREQYF. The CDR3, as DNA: TGTGCCAGCTCACCCGGGATCTCAAACCCACTACGCGAGCAGTACTTC.